This T cell receptor beta chain was retrieved from a study of T cells in Graves' hyperthyroidism and ophthalmopathy. Amplification of TCR beta CDR3 regions was performed using RNA transcripts as template. First-round RT-PCR with HTBI primers amplified the TCR CDR3 region. MiXCR, run by TCRdb on the multiplex PCR reads, gives a single entry per CDR3 protein. The profile covers about 520,000 distinct CDR3 sequences, with approximately 25% appearing a single time and 11% taken by the ten largest. With duration under 3 months, ophthalmopathy was active: Clinical Activity Score at least 3, NOSPECS at least 4. This TCR derives from a woman in her thirties with Graves' ophthalmopathy. Sequencing input: blood.

CDR3 coding DNA: TGTGCCAGCAGACCTGACAGGGGGCTTGGCTACACCTTC. This encodes CASRPDRGLGYTF. J is TRBJ1-2 and V is TRBV6-1, with 10 bases identical to TRBD1. Germline V gene data show CDR1 as MNHNS and CDR2 as SASEGT. This CDR3 has 13 residues. Germline trimming cut 6 bases from V and 7 bases from J; bases unmatched to any gene: 5.